These T cell receptor beta chains were read from a single sample in a study of blood T cell repertoires in COVID-19. Clones were read by immunoSEQ multiplex PCR, and TCRdb kept only the in-frame ones, dropping some. This table has 140,000 to 150,000 clones, about nine tenths appearing once. The sample taken for sequencing was peripheral blood. The receptors derive from a man of 80 years or more with acute or convalescent COVID-19. Each CDR3 is given with its conserved first and last residue. The D gene is left open where the match is weak. The size of a clone is reported for some rows only, either as once, few or many, or as a class for expanded clones.

TRBJ1-5 . TRBV27 18 . TGTGCCAGCAGTTTAAGGCCCCTGGCAGGAAGGAGCAATCAGCCCCAGCATTTT CASSLRPLAGRSNQPQHF
TRBJ2-1 TRBD2 TRBV7-2 16 . TGTGCCAGCAGCTCCCTTTGGGCTAGCGGGGGGAATGAGCAGTTCTTC CASSSLWASGGNEQFF
TRBJ2-1 . TRBV7-2 16 . TGTGCCAGCAGCTCGGGGGAGCGTCTGGGGTACAATGAGCAGTTCTTC CASSSGERLGYNEQFF
TRBJ2-4 TRBD1 TRBV7-2 19 . TGTGCCAGCAGCAATCGACAGGGCGCGAAAGAGGGATCCAAAAACATTCAGTACTTC CASSNRQGAKEGSKNIQYF
TRBJ2-1 TRBD1 TRBV7-7 14 . TGTGCTAGCAGCCCAGGGGGCTCCTACAATGAGCAGTTCTTC CASSPGGSYNEQFF
TRBJ2-1 . TRBV7-6 13 . TGTGCCAGCAGCTTAGGGTATGCTAAGAAGCAGTTCTTC CASSLGYAKKQFF
TRBJ2-7 . TRBV3-1/TRBV3-2 11 . TGTGCCAGCAGCCAACTACACGAGCAGTACTTC CASSQLHEQYF
TRBJ2-7 TRBD1 TRBV24-1 13 few TGTGCCACCAGTTCAGGGGGAGTCTACGAGCAGTACTTC CATSSGGVYEQYF
TRBJ2-7 . TRBV29-1 12 . TGCAGCGTTGAAGATGCGGGCTACGAGCAGTACTTC CSVEDAGYEQYF
TRBJ2-5 . TRBV18 13 . TGTGCCAGCTCACCAGGACTCCAAGAGACCCAGTACTTC CASSPGLQETQYF
TRBJ1-2 TRBD1 TRBV19 14 . TGTGCCAGTGGGCTCCGGGACAGGGCGGGTGGCTACACCTTC CASGLRDRAGGYTF
TRBJ2-3 . TRBV5-6 16 . TGTGCCAGCAGCAGCTTAGCGCCAGCAAGCACAGATACGCAGTATTTT CASSSLAPASTDTQYF
TRBJ1-2 . TRBV4-1 15 . TGCGCCAGCAGCCTCCGGGACAAGTTGGCCTATGGCTACACCTTC CASSLRDKLAYGYTF
TRBJ1-3 TRBD1 TRBV5-6 15 . TGTGCCAGCAGCTCAGGGACAGGGCGAGGAAACACCATATATTTT CASSSGTGRGNTIYF
TRBJ2-1 TRBD1 TRBV19 14 . TGTGCCAGCAGGACAGGGGCCCTGTGGAATGAGCAGTTCTTC CASRTGALWNEQFF
TRBJ2-5 . TRBV2 14 . TGTGCCAGCACCGGTTCCAGGGTCGCGGAGACCCAGTACTTC CASTGSRVAETQYF
TRBJ1-1 TRBD1 TRBV24-1 13 . TGTGCCACCAGTGGGGGACAGGGGGCCGGAGCTTTCTTT CATSGGQGAGAFF
TRBJ1-1 . TRBV19 15 few TGTGCCAGTAGCCCGGACAGCCTTATGAACACTGAAGCTTTCTTT CASSPDSLMNTEAFF
TRBJ2-2 TRBD1 TRBV7-8 15 . TGTGCCAGCAGCCGAGGACAGGGGGTTTTCGGGGAGCTGTTTTTT CASSRGQGVFGELFF
TRBJ2-7 . TRBV24-1 14 . TGTGCCACCAGTACCCCAGACAAAGCCTACGAGCAGTACTTC CATSTPDKAYEQYF
TRBJ2-6 TRBD1 TRBV28 17 . TGTGCCAGCAGTGCCGGGACAGGGAAAACTGGGGCCAACGTCCTGACTTTC CASSAGTGKTGANVLTF
TRBJ1-2 TRBD1 TRBV9 12 . TGTGCCAGCAGCAAGGACAGGGGTGGCTACACCTTC CASSKDRGGYTF
TRBJ2-3 . TRBV2 12 . TGTGCCAGCACCGGGGGTACAGATACGCAGTATTTT CASTGGTDTQYF
TRBJ2-3 TRBD2 TRBV28 17 few TGTGCCAGCAGTTTAAAGTCGGGACTAGCGGTCTCCCATACGCAGTATTTT CASSLKSGLAVSHTQYF
TRBJ2-7 TRBD1 TRBV3-1/TRBV3-2 14 . TGTGCCAGCAGCGCCGGGACAGGTATGAACGAGCAGTACTTC CASSAGTGMNEQYF
TRBJ1-1 . TRBV18 14 . TGTGCCAGCTCACCACCTGGGCCGAATCTTGAAGCTTTCTTT CASSPPGPNLEAFF
TRBJ1-1 . TRBV7-9 13 . TGTGCCAGCAGCTTAGGACAAATCACTGAAGCTTTCTTT CASSLGQITEAFF
TRBJ2-7 TRBD1 TRBV19 15 . TGTGCCAGTAGTATGGGGTCAGGGGGAATCTACGAGCAGTACTTC CASSMGSGGIYEQYF
TRBJ2-5 . TRBV5-1 13 . TGCGCCAGCAGCTCCCAGGGCCAAGAGACCCAGTACTTC CASSSQGQETQYF
TRBJ2-1 TRBD2 TRBV24-1 15 . TGTGCCACCAGTGGCACTAGCGACTCCTACAATGAGCAGTTCTTC CATSGTSDSYNEQFF
TRBJ1-4 . TRBV3-1/TRBV3-2 15 few TGTGCCAGCAGCCAAGATCTGGCAGGCCGTGAAAAACTGTTTTTT CASSQDLAGREKLFF
TRBJ2-2 TRBD1 TRBV18 17 . TGTGCCAGCTCACCACTAGCCGGGACAGGTAACACCGGGGAGCTGTTTTTT CASSPLAGTGNTGELFF
TRBJ2-2 TRBD2 TRBV7-2 15 . TGTGCCAGCAGGAGCGGGGGGGTTGGCACCGGGGAGCTGTTTTTT CASRSGGVGTGELFF
TRBJ2-1 TRBD2 TRBV19 17 . TGTGCCAGTAGTACCAAGATACTAGCGGGAGATCTGGCTGAGCAGTTCTTC CASSTKILAGDLAEQFF
TRBJ2-6 . TRBV3-1/TRBV3-2 17 . TGTGCCAGCAGCCAAGGTTACGGGGGCTCTGGGGCCAACGTCCTGACTTTC CASSQGYGGSGANVLTF
TRBJ2-7 TRBD1 TRBV6-6 14 . TGTGCCAGCAGGGTACAGGGGGCCGGGTACGAGCAGTACTTC CASRVQGAGYEQYF
TRBJ1-1 TRBD1 TRBV5-8 15 . TGTGCCAGCAGCCCAACAGGGGCCGTCGGGACTGAAGCTTTCTTT CASSPTGAVGTEAFF
TRBJ2-1 . TRBV28 17 . TGTGCCAGCATCTCCGGAGGGTCCCACGTTACATACAATGAGCAGTTCTTC CASISGGSHVTYNEQFF
TRBJ2-1 TRBD1 TRBV24-1 16 . TGTGCCACCAGTGATCCGACAGGGGTCTCCTACAATGAGCAGTTCTTC CATSDPTGVSYNEQFF
TRBJ1-5 TRBD1 TRBV28 15 . TGTGCCAGCAGTTGGGGAGGGACAGGGTATCAGCCCCAGCATTTT CASSWGGTGYQPQHF
TRBJ2-5 TRBD1 TRBV5-1 14 . TGCGCCAGCAGCTCCGGGGACAGGGGAGAGACCCAGTACTTC CASSSGDRGETQYF
TRBJ2-1 TRBD1 TRBV11-2 15 . TGTGCCAGCAGTCCAGACAGGGCGGGCTACAATGAGCAGTTCTTC CASSPDRAGYNEQFF
TRBJ2-1 . TRBV5-1 16 . TGCGCCAGCAGCTTGTTATTCCAGGACTCCTACAATGAGCAGTTCTTC CASSLLFQDSYNEQFF
TRBJ2-2 . TRBV28 15 . TGTGCCAGCATACGGGGGGCACTTAACCCCGGGGAGCTGTTTTTT CASIRGALNPGELFF
TRBJ1-2 . TRBV29-1 15 few TGCAGCGTTGACTGGGACACCGATCTATACTATGGCTACACCTTC CSVDWDTDLYYGYTF
TRBJ2-7 TRBD1 TRBV27 17 . TGTGCCAGCATCTTTGGCCGGGGACAGGGGGCAGCGAGGGAGCAGTACTTC CASIFGRGQGAAREQYF
TRBJ1-4 . TRBV25-1 15 once TGTGCCAGCAGGGCCCCCCTGGGGGCTGACGAAAAACTGTTTTTT CASRAPLGADEKLFF
TRBJ2-5 . TRBV19 12 . TGTGCCAGTAGTATAGATAAAGAGACCCAGTACTTC CASSIDKETQYF